The clone carrying this TCR beta chain showed up just once. This sample was included in a study of blood T cell repertoires in COVID-19. Germline V gene sequence: CDR1 SGDLS, CDR2 YYNGEE. The CDR3 has 15 residues. Unmatched junction bases numbered 3, after V lost 3 bases and J lost 1 base. Study members were between 18 and 89 years old and lived in some 26 US regions. Cohort 3 donors were reported recovered after two negative PCRs, clearance, or symptom resolution. Per the original methods: Researchers report that nucleated cell counts were estimated from reference gene primer amplification. Sequenced by immunoSEQ multiplex PCR; TCRdb stores in-frame clones only, minus some. V and J calls and clone size are as listed in that table; D and trimming were resolved from the DNA. Of around 370,000 clones in the sample, approximately 90% are singletons; the top ten hold more than 0.95%.

The sequencing sample was made of PBMCs or T cells enriched from blood (not recorded which). The chain carries TRBV9 and TRBJ2-2; TRBD2 matches at 7 bases. The clonotype comes from a woman younger than 35 who had recovered from COVID-19. CDR3 DNA: TGTGCCAGCAGCGGCGGCGGGGGGAACACCGGGGAGCTGTTTTTT. The encoded protein is CASSGGGGNTGELFF.